These 7 T cell receptor beta chains came from one sample sequenced in a study of spatial heterogeneity in lung cancer. Time point denoted: sample taken at primary tumor resection. Whole RNA from tumor, nontumor lung or frozen PBMC was sequenced unsorted. TCRdb re-called the 5' RACE reads through MiXCR, storing one row per CDR3 protein. The table shows 50,000 to 65,000 distinct CDR3 sequences, with around 6.7% occurring only once. The input for sequencing was PBMCs, taken at surgery. The receptors shown here come from a female donor with early-stage non-small cell lung cancer.

This clonotype was seen at least ten times. The chain links TRBV29-1 to TRBJ1-5, with 9 bases that match TRBD1. The V and J ends lost 7 bases and 5 bases, in that order; junction bases with no gene match: 15. The CDR3 sequence is 16 residues long. Germline values: CDR1 SQVTM, CDR2 ANQGSEA. The CDR3 DNA is TGCAGCGCAGGACAGGGGAGCTACCTAGGGGATCAGCCCCAGCATTTT. Translation: CSAGQGSYLGDQPQHF.

This clonotype was found a few times. The chain links TRBV3-1 to TRBJ1-4; D not resolved. CDR3 length equals 16 residues. With 3 bases removed from V and 0 bases from J, the gap between germline ends came to 11 bases. Germline V lookup: CDR1 LGHDT, CDR2 YNNKEL (reference sequence). CDR3: CASSHFSFSTNEKLFF. The CDR3 region has the DNA TGTGCCAGCAGCCATTTCAGTTTTTCAACTAATGAAAAACTGTTTTTT.

At least ten counts were recorded for this clonotype. This chain links TRBV2 with TRBJ2-7, with D perhaps TRBD1 or TRBD2 (5 bases each). CDR1 and CDR2 (germline): SNHLY, FYNNEI. CDR3 length equals 14 residues. The V end was cut by 6 bases, the J end by 2 bases, with 14 bases between. The CDR3 DNA reads TGTGCCAGCAGGAAACTGGGGACGCCCTACGAGCAGTACTTC. Protein product: CASRKLGTPYEQYF.

Many counts were recorded for this clonotype. The chain carries TRBV9 and TRBJ2-7, with TRBD1 matching over 9 bases. The V segment lost 4 bases and the J segment 7 bases; nucleotides outside the gene matches: 9. From germline, CDR1 is SGDLS and CDR2 YYNGEE. This CDR3 is built from 14 residues. CDR3 nucleotide sequence: TGTGCCAGCAGCTTTGGGACAGGGCCCCTGGAGCAGTACTTC. It is translated as CASSFGTGPLEQYF.

J is TRBJ1-1 and V is TRBV20-1; D possibly corresponds to TRBD1 (6 bases). Germline V gene lookup returns CDR1 DFQATT and CDR2 SNEGSKA (reference sequence). V lost 2 bases and J 9 bases, leaving 16 bases between the germline ends. The CDR3 sequence is 13 residues long. Here the CDR3 DNA reads TGCAGTGCTAGACCCACAAACAGGGAACAAGCTTTCTTT. It yields the protein CSARPTNREQAFF.

The chain uses TRBV7-3 and TRBJ2-1, with 8 nucleotides matching TRBD2. The germline CDR1 and CDR2 sequences are SGHTA and FQGTGA. CDR3 length: 15 amino acids. Losses at the gene ends were 2 bases for V and 6 bases for J; bases not matched to a gene: 6. The CDR3 DNA sequence: TGTGCCAGCAGCTTAGCGGGGGGTCTTGGCAATGAGCAGTTCTTC. Translated: CASSLAGGLGNEQFF.

This clonotype showed up many times. The rearrangement links TRBV3-1 to TRBJ2-7; 9 bases are shared with TRBD2. Trimming took 2 bases from V and 2 from J; bases not matched to a gene: 4. CDR3 size: 15 residues. Germline assignment: CDR1 LGHDT and CDR2 YNNKEL (reference sequence). The CDR3 loop reads CASSQRTSVTYEQYF. CDR3 in DNA: TGTGCCAGCAGCCAAAGGACTAGCGTAACCTACGAGCAGTACTTC.